This T cell receptor (beta chain) was recovered during a study of blood T cell repertoires in COVID-19. The assay was immunoSEQ multiplex PCR, and TCRdb's table has in-frame clones only and misses some. This sample has about 170,000 clones, with over 80% found just once. The sample was PBMCs or T cells enriched from blood (not recorded which). The source of this sequence is a woman aged 45 to 65 who had recovered from COVID-19.

CDR3 in DNA: TGTGCCACCAGCGACAGACTTACTAACTATGGCTACACCTTC. Protein product: CATSDRLTNYGYTF. The genes are TRBV15 and TRBJ1-2, with D perhaps matching TRBD1 (5 bases). V lost 5 bases and J lost 0, with 10 bases in between. Germline V lookup: CDR1 LNHNV, CDR2 YYDKDF (reference sequence). This CDR3 spans 14 amino acids.